The clone carrying this T cell receptor (beta chain) was counted many times. Its antigen is still unknown. A read error may produce the germline difference seen at one junction end. This specimen comes from a study of human T cells and chemical hapten exposure. Turning to the study itself: Predominantly women, the patients had alopecia areata, totalis or universalis.

The sample's time point: patch test 1, 2 weeks after DPC sensitization. Treatment specified: therapeutic diphenylcyclopropenone sensitization with weekly scalp DPC. From whole blood left unfractionated, total RNA was extracted. TCRdb re-derived calls from the RACE reads in MiXCR, one entry per CDR3 protein. The sample holds a few hundred thousand distinct CDR3 sequences, approximately 5.1% seen once. Findings and caveats of the study: TCRs at a frequency above 1 in 1000 stayed unchanged with DPC sensitization.

CDR1 MNHEY and CDR2 SVGEGT come from the germline V gene. The CDR3 covers 12 residues. The receptor's source is a woman aged 45-59 years with alopecia areata. Some clones in this sample may be carry-over from other donors' samples. The V and J genes are TRBV6-2 or TRBV6-3 and TRBJ2-1; D may be TRBD1 or TRBD2 (5 bases each). The starting material was whole blood, obtained in connection with sensitization to the hapten diphenylcyclopropenone (DPC). The CDR3 loop is CASRQTGLHSIF. In DNA form, the CDR3 reads TGTGCCAGCAGACAAACAGGACTCCATTCGATCTTC.